This T cell receptor (beta chain) was identified during a study of T cells in localized non-small cell lung cancer. Profiled with immunoSEQ multiplex PCR; TCRdb holds only in-frame clones, not every one. The profile shows about 20,000 clones, around 91% of them singletons. Turning to this clone: The antigen remains undetermined. The sample has other DNA sequences that encode this CDR3 too.

Germline CDR1 reads ENHRY; CDR2 reads SYGVKD. The V segment lost 4 bases and the J segment 8 bases; nucleotides outside the gene matches: 6. There are 14 residues in the CDR3. General study points: Sequencing was limited to one tumor region, leaving the possibility of heterogeneity open.

This specimen consisted of peripheral blood, obtained before any cancer treatment. The sequence derives from a man aged 40-75 years with stage I lung adenocarcinoma. The chain recombines TRBV10-3 with TRBJ2-1, with 9 positions matching TRBD2. CDR3 loop: CAISVTSGGDEQFF. CDR3 nucleotide sequence: TGTGCCATCAGTGTGACTAGCGGTGGGGATGAGCAGTTCTTC.